This T cell receptor beta chain was observed in a study of regulatory T cells in long-lasting Graves disease. The CDR3 has 15 residues. Germline CDR1 reads SGHAT; CDR2 reads FQNNGV. The V end was cut by 5 bases, the J end by 2 bases, with 14 bases between. Investigators prepared the TCR beta libraries by applying iRepertoire HTBI primers and Arm-PCR of CDR3 regions. TCRdb re-called the multiplex PCR reads through MiXCR, storing one row per CDR3 protein. The sample has fewer than 400,000 distinct CDR3 sequences; roughly 20% are singletons. Time point meaning: persistent/refractory GD, antithyroid drugs over 5 years with positive TRAb. Generation of the TCR library employed RNA extracted from PBMCs.

The sample here was peripheral blood mononuclear cells (PBMCs), taken when the disease was refractory, from a patient treated with antithyroid drugs. The chain couples TRBV11-2 to TRBJ2-3; possibly TRBD2 for D (5 bases). This sequence was found in a female donor with Graves disease. Here the CDR3 reads CASSPHPDFTDTQYF. The CDR3 region has the DNA TGTGCCAGCAGCCCCCACCCGGACTTCACAGATACGCAGTATTTT.